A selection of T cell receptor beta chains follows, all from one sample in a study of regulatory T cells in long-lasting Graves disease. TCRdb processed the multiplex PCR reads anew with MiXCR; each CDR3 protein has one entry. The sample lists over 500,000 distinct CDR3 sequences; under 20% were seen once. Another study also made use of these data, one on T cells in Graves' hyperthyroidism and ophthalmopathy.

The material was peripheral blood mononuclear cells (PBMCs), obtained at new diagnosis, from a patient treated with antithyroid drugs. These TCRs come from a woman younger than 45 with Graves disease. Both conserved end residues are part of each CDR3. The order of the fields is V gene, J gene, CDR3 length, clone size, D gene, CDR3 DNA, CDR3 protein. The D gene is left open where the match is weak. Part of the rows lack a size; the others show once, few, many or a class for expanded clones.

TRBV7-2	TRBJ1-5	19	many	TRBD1	TGTGCCAGCAGCCAAAGCCCCCTCTACCTCGGGACAGGTAATCAGCCCCAGCATTTT	CASSQSPLYLGTGNQPQHF
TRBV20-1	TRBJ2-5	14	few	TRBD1	TGCAGTGCCCACCGACAGGGGGCGTTGGAGACCCAGTACTTC	CSAHRQGALETQYF
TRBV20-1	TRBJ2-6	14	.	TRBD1	TGCAGTGCTGAAATCGGGACAGGGCCCGCCGGTCTGACTTTC	CSAEIGTGPAGLTF
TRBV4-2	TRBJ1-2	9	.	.	TGTGCCAGCAGCCAACAGGGGTACTTC	CASSQQGYF
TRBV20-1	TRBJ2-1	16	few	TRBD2	TGCAGTGCTATCCGACTAGCGGGAGGGCTATACAATGAGCAGTTCTTC	CSAIRLAGGLYNEQFF
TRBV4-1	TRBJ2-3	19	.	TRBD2	TGCGCCAGCAGCCAAGAGGGGACTAGCGGGACCTTCAACACAGATACGCAGTATTTT	CASSQEGTSGTFNTDTQYF
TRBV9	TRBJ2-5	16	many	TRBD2	TGTGCCAGCAGCGGATGGGGCGGGGGAAACCAAGAGACCCAGTACTTC	CASSGWGGGNQETQYF
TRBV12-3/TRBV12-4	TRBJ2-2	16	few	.	TGTGCCAGCAGTTATCCCGTGGGAGGGAACACCGGGGAGCTGTTTTTT	CASSYPVGGNTGELFF
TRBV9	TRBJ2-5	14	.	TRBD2	TGTGCCAGCAGCGAGCGCGGGAGGGAGGAGACCCAGCACTTC	CASSERGREETQHF
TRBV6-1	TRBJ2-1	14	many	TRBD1	TGTGCCAGCCCAGACAGGGGCTTCCCCAATGAGCAGTTCTTC	CASPDRGFPNEQFF
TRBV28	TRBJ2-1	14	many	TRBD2	TGTGCCAGCAGAAATAGCGGGGGCTACAATGAGCAGTTCTTC	CASRNSGGYNEQFF
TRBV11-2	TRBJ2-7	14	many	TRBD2	TGTGCCAGCAGCAGAGAGCGGGGAACCTACGAGCAGTACTTC	CASSRERGTYEQYF
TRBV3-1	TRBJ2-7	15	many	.	TGTGCCAGCAGCCAAACCGGGACTCACTCCTACGAGCAGTACTTC	CASSQTGTHSYEQYF
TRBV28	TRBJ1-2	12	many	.	TGTGCCAGCAGTGTCAGGGATGGTGGCTACACCTTC	CASSVRDGGYTF
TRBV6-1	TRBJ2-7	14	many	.	TGTGCCAGCTTTCTTACAGGGTGGTCCTACGAGCAGTACTTC	CASFLTGWSYEQYF
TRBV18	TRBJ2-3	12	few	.	TGTGCCAGCTCACAGAGCCGAGATACGCAGTATTTT	CASSQSRDTQYF
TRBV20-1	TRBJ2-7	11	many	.	TGCAGTGCTAGACGGACGTCTGAGCAGTACTTC	CSARRTSEQYF
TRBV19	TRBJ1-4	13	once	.	TGTGCCAGTACCCGGACGGTGGGGGAAAAACTGTTTTTT	CASTRTVGEKLFF
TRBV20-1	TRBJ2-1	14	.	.	.	CSARDWAGGTYPFF
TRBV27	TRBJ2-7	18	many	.	TGTGCCAGCAGTTTCTATGATGGTAGCGCTTCGTGGCGATACGAGCAGTACTTC	CASSFYDGSASWRYEQYF
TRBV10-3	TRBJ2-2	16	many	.	TGTGCCATCAGTGAGTCGATAGGGAAACTCGCCGGGGAGCTGTTTTTT	CAISESIGKLAGELFF
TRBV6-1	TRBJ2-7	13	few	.	TGTGCCAGCAAGCTTAGCGGAACCTACGAGCAGTACTTC	CASKLSGTYEQYF
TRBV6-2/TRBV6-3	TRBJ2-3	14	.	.	TGTGCCAGCAGTACGGGCAGGGGGGCAGATACGCAGTATTTT	CASSTGRGADTQYF
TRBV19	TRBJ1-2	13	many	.	TGTGCCAGTACCGGTGTACAGACTCGTGGCTACACCTTC	CASTGVQTRGYTF
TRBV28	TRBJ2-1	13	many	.	TGTGCCAGCAGTTTCACTCTAGGAGGGGAGCAGTTCTTC	CASSFTLGGEQFF
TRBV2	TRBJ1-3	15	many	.	TGTGCCACCCTAGGAAGGGGCGGTTCTGGAAACACCATATATTTT	CATLGRGGSGNTIYF
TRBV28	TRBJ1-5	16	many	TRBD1	TGTGCCAGCAGTTGGAGAACAGGGGTTACCAATCAGCCCCAGCATTTT	CASSWRTGVTNQPQHF
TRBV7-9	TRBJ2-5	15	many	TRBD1	TGTGCCAGCAGTTATATACGACAGGGGCAAGAGACCCAGTACTTC	CASSYIRQGQETQYF
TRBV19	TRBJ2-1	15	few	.	TGTGCCAGTAGTATAGGGCCTAACTCCTACAATGAGCAGTTCTTC	CASSIGPNSYNEQFF
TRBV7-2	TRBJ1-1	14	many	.	TGTGCCAGCAGCCGTTCAGGGATGAACACTGAAGCTTTCTTT	CASSRSGMNTEAFF
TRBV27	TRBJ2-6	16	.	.	TGTGCCAGCAGTTTGAGTTCTTTCTCTGGGGCCAACGTCCTGACTTTC	CASSLSSFSGANVLTF
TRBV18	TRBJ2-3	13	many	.	TGTGCCAGCTCACCACTGGTCGGTGATACGCAGTATTTT	CASSPLVGDTQYF
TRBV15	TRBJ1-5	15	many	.	TGTGCCACCAGCAGAGATGGGCAGGGGACTCAGCCCCAGCATTTT	CATSRDGQGTQPQHF
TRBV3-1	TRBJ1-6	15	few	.	TGTGCCAGCAGCCAAGCGGGTGTTGGACGATCACCCCTCCACTTT	CASSQAGVGRSPLHF
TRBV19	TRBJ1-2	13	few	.	TGTGCCAGTAGTACCGCGGGACATTATGGCTACACCTTC	CASSTAGHYGYTF
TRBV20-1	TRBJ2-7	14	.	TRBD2	TGCAGTGCAAGTAAACCGGGACTAGAATACGAGCAGTACTTC	CSASKPGLEYEQYF
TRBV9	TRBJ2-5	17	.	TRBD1	TGTGCCAGCAGCGTATCGACAGGGCGGGCGTACCAAGAGACCCAGTACTTC	CASSVSTGRAYQETQYF